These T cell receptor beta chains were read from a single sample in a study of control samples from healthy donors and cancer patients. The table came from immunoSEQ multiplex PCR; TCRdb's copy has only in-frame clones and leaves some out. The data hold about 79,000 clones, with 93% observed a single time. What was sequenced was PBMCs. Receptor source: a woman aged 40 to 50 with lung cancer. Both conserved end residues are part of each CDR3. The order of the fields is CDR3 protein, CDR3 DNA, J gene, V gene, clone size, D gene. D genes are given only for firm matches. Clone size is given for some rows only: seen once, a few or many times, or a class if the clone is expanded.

CASRTSADTQYF TGTGCCAGCAGGACTAGCGCAGATACGCAGTATTTT TRBJ2-3 TRBV4-2 . TRBD2
CASSPQDSNQPQHF TGTGCCAGCTCACCACAGGATAGCAATCAGCCCCAGCATTTT TRBJ1-5 TRBV18 . .
CATSDPVGGGSYGYTF TGTGCCACCAGTGATCCGGTCGGGGGGGGAAGCTATGGCTACACCTTC TRBJ1-2 TRBV24-1 once .
CASGLGGTKQFF TGTGCCAGCGGGCTCGGAGGGACGAAGCAGTTCTTC TRBJ2-1 TRBV5-6 . .
CASMLVTSGGYNEQFF TGTGCCAGTATGCTAGTAACTAGCGGGGGGTACAATGAGCAGTTCTTC TRBJ2-1 TRBV19 . TRBD2
CASSFRQDIKGDTQYF TGTGCCAGCAGCTTCCGACAAGACATCAAGGGAGATACGCAGTATTTT TRBJ2-3 TRBV7-8 . .
CASSQVGQGAYGYTF TGTGCCAGCAGCCAAGTGGGACAGGGAGCCTATGGCTACACCTTC TRBJ1-2 TRBV3-1/TRBV3-2 . TRBD1
CATSDLGTLTGELFF TGTGCCACCAGTGATTTGGGGACACTTACCGGGGAGCTGTTTTTT TRBJ2-2 TRBV24-1 . .
CATSDRDRGGGYTF TGTGCCACCAGTGACCGGGACAGGGGAGGTGGCTACACCTTC TRBJ1-2 TRBV24-1 . TRBD1
CASSRITGSTEAFF TGTGCCAGCAGTCGAATTACAGGGTCGACTGAAGCTTTCTTT TRBJ1-1 TRBV27 . .
CASNQQDRYYGYTF TGTGCCAGCAACCAACAGGACAGGTACTATGGCTACACCTTC TRBJ1-2 TRBV6-5 . TRBD1
CASSTGTTLPGGELFF TGCGCCAGCAGCACCGGGACTACCCTCCCCGGAGGGGAGCTGTTTTTT TRBJ2-2 TRBV4-1 . TRBD2
CASSISGAVEISNQPQHF TGTGCCAGTAGTATCAGCGGGGCGGTCGAGATAAGCAATCAGCCCCAGCATTTT TRBJ1-5 TRBV19 . .
CASSLVGRVKPYNEQFF TGTGCCAGCAGCCTCGTGGGTAGGGTCAAGCCCTACAATGAGCAGTTCTTC TRBJ2-1 TRBV7-6 . .
CASSDNRGEAFF TGTGCCAGCAGCGATAACAGGGGAGAAGCTTTCTTT TRBJ1-1 TRBV7-8 . TRBD1
CASSLGGNYGYTF TGTGCCAGCAGCTTAGGGGGGAACTATGGCTACACCTTC TRBJ1-2 TRBV7-9 . .
CASSLAVRGGSAFF TGTGCCAGCAGCTTGGCCGTCAGGGGGGGATCGGCTTTCTTT TRBJ1-1 TRBV7-6 few TRBD1
CAFSNQAGVYGYTF TGTGCCTTCTCTAACCAGGCAGGGGTGTATGGCTACACCTTC TRBJ1-2 TRBV30 . .
CASSFQVSGANVLTF TGTGCCAGCAGTTTTCAGGTCTCTGGGGCCAACGTCCTGACTTTC TRBJ2-6 TRBV6-5 . .
CASSEFGGGVTYNEQFF TGTGCCAGCAGTGAATTTGGCGGGGGGGTTACCTACAATGAGCAGTTCTTC TRBJ2-1 TRBV2 . TRBD2
CASSEVLGSYGYTF TGTGCCAGCAGTGAAGTCTTAGGCAGCTATGGCTACACCTTC TRBJ1-2 TRBV2 . .
CASSPRQGSGNTIYF TGTGCCAGCAGCCCTCGACAGGGCTCTGGAAACACCATATATTTT TRBJ1-3 TRBV11-3 . TRBD1
CASTRGTAREGNTIYF TGTGCCAGTACCAGGGGGACAGCCCGGGAGGGAAACACCATATATTTT TRBJ1-3 TRBV19 . TRBD1
CASSRDSSYGYTF TGTGCCAGCAGTCGGGACAGTTCCTATGGCTACACCTTC TRBJ1-2 TRBV6-5 . TRBD1
CATSDVGRHTQYF TGTGCCACCAGTGACGTAGGACGCCATACGCAGTATTTT TRBJ2-3 TRBV24-1 . .
CASSGLAGGIRADGNTIYF TGTGCCAGCAGCGGCCTCGCAGGGGGCATTAGGGCTGATGGAAACACCATATATTTT TRBJ1-3 TRBV2 . TRBD1
CASSPRGQGLNEQYF TGTGCCAGCTCACCACGTGGACAGGGACTGAACGAGCAGTACTTC TRBJ2-7 TRBV18 . TRBD1
CASSLAISGANVLTF TGCGCCAGCAGCTTGGCGATCTCTGGGGCCAACGTCCTGACTTTC TRBJ2-6 TRBV5-1 . .
CASSRGGTEAFF TGTGCCAGCAGCCGGGGGGGCACTGAAGCTTTCTTT TRBJ1-1 TRBV9 . .
CASSGILAGGQETQYF TGCGCCAGCAGCGGGATACTAGCGGGGGGACAAGAGACCCAGTACTTC TRBJ2-5 TRBV5-1 . TRBD2
CASSYGGGAYNSPLHF TGTGCCAGCAGTTACGGTGGGGGAGCTTATAATTCACCCCTCCACTTT TRBJ1-6 TRBV6-5 few .